Listed below are T cell receptor beta chains from one sample, sequenced in a study of OX40 agonist ivuxolimab in advanced cancers. Sequencing was performed with immunoSEQ multiplex PCR; in TCRdb, only in-frame clones are kept and a portion is missing. Of about 100,000 clones in the sample, around nine tenths were seen once. This material consisted of CD4+ or CD8+ T cells sorted from blood, taken in a trial of the OX40 agonist ivuxolimab. These receptors were collected from an adult with an advanced solid tumor such as melanoma, head and neck, liver or kidney cancer. Each CDR3 is given with its conserved first and last residue. A D gene is named only where the DNA matches it firmly. Rows may omit the clone size; those that give it use once, few, many or a size class.

CASSIGQGSYGYTF,TGTGCCAGTAGTATCGGACAGGGCAGCTATGGCTACACCTTC,14,NA,TRBJ1-2,TRBV19,TRBD1
CASSLRPGVEETQYF,TGTGCCAGCAGCTTGCGTCCGGGGGTGGAAGAGACCCAGTACTTC,15,NA,TRBJ2-5,TRBV5-5,NA
CASSSNRNTEAFF,TGTGCCAGCAGTTCGAACAGGAACACTGAAGCTTTCTTT,13,NA,TRBJ1-1,TRBV6-5,NA
CSVGGGRGNTGELFF,TGCAGCGTTGGCGGGGGGCGAGGGAACACCGGGGAGCTGTTTTTT,15,NA,TRBJ2-2,TRBV29-1,TRBD2
CASRPSELSYEQYF,TGTGCAAGTCGCCCTTCAGAGCTCTCCTACGAGCAGTACTTC,14,NA,TRBJ2-7,TRBV12-2,NA
CASRMTGGADTGELFF,TGTGCCAGCAGGATGACAGGGGGCGCAGACACCGGGGAGCTGTTTTTT,16,NA,TRBJ2-2,TRBV5-5,TRBD1
CASSPQGRGGSYEQYF,TGTGCCAGCAGCCCCCAGGGGCGGGGAGGGTCCTACGAGCAGTACTTC,16,NA,TRBJ2-7,TRBV7-2,NA
CASSSLPRQGSGTDTQYF,TGTGCCAGCTCATCGCTGCCGAGGCAGGGGTCGGGCACAGATACGCAGTATTTT,18,NA,TRBJ2-3,TRBV18,NA
CASSSGLAISSEQYF,TGCGCCAGCAGCTCGGGACTAGCTATTTCCTCCGAGCAGTACTTC,15,NA,TRBJ2-7,TRBV5-1,TRBD2
CASSLEGAAGELFF,TGTGCCAGCAGCTTAGAGGGGGCGGCCGGGGAGCTGTTTTTT,14,NA,TRBJ2-2,TRBV7-2,TRBD1
CASRAQGSTEAFF,TGTGCCAGCAGGGCGCAGGGAAGCACTGAAGCTTTCTTT,13,NA,TRBJ1-1,TRBV27,NA
CATSRAAGPSYEQYF,TGTGCCACCAGCAGAGCTGCGGGGCCATCCTACGAGCAGTACTTC,15,NA,TRBJ2-7,TRBV15,NA
CAISEEGMNEQFF,TGTGCCATCAGTGAGGAGGGTATGAATGAGCAGTTCTTC,13,NA,TRBJ2-1,TRBV10-3,NA
CSARGRETQYF,TGCAGTGCTAGAGGGAGGGAGACCCAGTACTTC,11,once,TRBJ2-5,TRBV20-1,NA
CASSRVDRGKETQYF,TGCGCCAGCAGCCGAGTGGACAGGGGGAAGGAGACCCAGTACTTC,15,NA,TRBJ2-5,TRBV4-1,TRBD1
CASSPGATAETQYF,TGTGCCAGCAGCCCTGGGGCTACGGCAGAGACCCAGTACTTC,14,NA,TRBJ2-5,TRBV6-5,NA
CAHGRTGQAFF,TGTGCCCATGGGCGGACGGGTCAAGCTTTCTTT,11,NA,TRBJ1-1,TRBV30,NA
CATSRDSTGSTIYF,TGTGCCACCAGCAGAGATTCGACAGGTAGCACCATATATTTT,14,once,TRBJ1-3,TRBV15,NA
CASSKFGATNEKLFF,TGTGCCAGCAGCAAATTCGGTGCAACTAATGAAAAACTGTTTTTT,15,NA,TRBJ1-4,TRBV21-1,NA
CASKKAGVPYEQYF,TGTGCCAGCAAAAAAGCGGGAGTCCCCTACGAGCAGTACTTC,14,NA,TRBJ2-7,TRBV27,TRBD2
CASSPHGGSNEKLFF,TGTGCCAGCAGCCCCCACGGGGGTTCTAATGAAAAACTGTTTTTT,15,once,TRBJ1-4,TRBV7-2,NA
CASSSRQGANEKLFF,TGTGCCAGCAGCTCACGACAGGGCGCTAATGAAAAACTGTTTTTT,15,NA,TRBJ1-4,TRBV5-8,TRBD1
CAISQTSGEQETQYF,TGTGCCATCAGTCAGACTAGCGGGGAGCAAGAGACCCAGTACTTC,15,NA,TRBJ2-5,TRBV10-3,TRBD2
CASSAPVGEQYF,TGTGCCAGCAGTGCCCCGGTGGGCGAGCAGTACTTC,12,NA,TRBJ2-7,TRBV6-5,NA